This T cell receptor (beta chain) was observed in a study of T cell responses to AZD1222 COVID-19 vaccine. Overall study findings and caveats: Sampling that yielded the repertoires occurred only after the peak T cell response. Spike-specific TCR breadth and depth both grew after two AZD1222 doses. Just a handful of AZD1222 recipients were seropositive at baseline.

Profiling relied on immunoSEQ multiplex PCR, and the TCRdb table lists in-frame clones only, not all of them. This table holds 180,000 or so clones, 85% to 90% found once. Germline CDR1 SGHDT, CDR2 YYEEEE. V lost 2 bases and J 1 base, leaving 9 bases between the germline ends. The CDR3 is made up of 14 amino acids. As regards this clone: What it binds is unknown.

The sequence came from an adult in good health. The chain recombines TRBV5-6 with TRBJ1-1; possibly TRBD1 for D (6 bases). This specimen consisted of peripheral blood, obtained on day 0 of AZD1222 vaccination. DNA for the CDR3: TGTGCCAGCAGCTTCCGGGACAAGAACACTGAAGCTTTCTTT. Translation: CASSFRDKNTEAFF.